These 9 T cell receptor beta chains originate from one sample sequenced in a study of blood T cell repertoires in COVID-19. The protocol was immunoSEQ multiplex PCR, while the TCRdb copy is restricted to in-frame clones and leaves out a portion. The sample has about 200,000 clones, around 82% seen once. The sample was PBMCs or T cells enriched from blood (not recorded which). Receptors originate from a woman aged 40 to 50 with acute COVID-19.

V gene TRBV2 combines with J gene TRBJ2-5; 9 bases fit TRBD1. Germline V gene lookup returns CDR1 SNHLY and CDR2 FYNNEI. The CDR3 length is 14 residues. The V gene end was trimmed by 8 bases and the J gene end by 6 bases; junction bases not matched to a gene: 10. CDR3 residues: CASRTGTGLKTQYF. The CDR3 DNA sequence: TGTGCCAGCCGGACCGGGACAGGGTTAAAGACCCAGTACTTC.

This clone was observed once. DNA of the CDR3: TGTGCCAGCAGCGAACGAATAGGGGGTAATTCACCCCTCCACTTT. Residues: CASSERIGGNSPLHF. This chain connects TRBV11-1 to TRBJ1-6; maybe TRBD1 (6 bases). The CDR3 has 15 amino acids. With 5 bases removed from V and 6 bases from J, the gap between germline ends came to 14 bases. Germline CDR1 and CDR2: SGHAT and FQDESV (reference sequence).

The genes are TRBV11-3 and TRBJ2-5; D may be TRBD1 (5 bases). Trimming took off 1 base at V and 7 bases at J, with 19 bases between the two ends. Germline V gives CDR1 SGHNT, CDR2 YENEEA. The CDR3 is 16 residues long. The chain's CDR3 is CASSLGGPVSGGTQYF. For the CDR3, the DNA is TGTGCCAGCAGCTTAGGGGGCCCCGTATCGGGCGGGACCCAGTACTTC.

The V gene is TRBV28, the J gene TRBJ1-4, with 7 bases aligning to TRBD1. This CDR3 has 14 amino acids. Per the germline V gene, CDR1 is MDHEN and CDR2 is SYDVKM. Trimming at V came to 5 bases and at J to 6 bases, leaving 6 bases not matched to a gene. The CDR3 bases are TGTGCCAGCAGTGCACTTGACAGGGATGAAAAACTGTTTTTT. It translates to CASSALDRDEKLFF. Full variable domain (outside the CDR3, taken from reference TRBV28 and TRBJ1-4): DVKVTQSSRYLVKRTGEKVFLECVQDMDHENMFWYRQDPGLGLRLIYFSYDVKMKEKGDIPEGYSVSREKKERFSLILESASTNQTSMYLCASSALDRDEKLFFGSGTQLSVL.

This clone has more than one count but fewer than ten. This chain joins TRBV7-9 and TRBJ1-4; TRBD1 agrees at 10 bases. Looked up from germline, CDR1 is SEHNR and CDR2 is FQNEAQ (reference sequence). This CDR3 contains 15 residues. V was pared by 6 bases and J by 7 bases, with 8 bases of the junction left unmatched. The CDR3 loop is CASSPSRTGGEKLFF. The CDR3 bases are TGTGCCAGCAGTCCATCGCGGACAGGGGGTGAAAAACTGTTTTTT.

The chain is built from TRBV11-2 and TRBJ1-1; a weak D match, TRBD1 (5 bases). The CDR3 covers 13 residues. Trimming took 1 base from V and 7 from J, leaving 10 bases between them. CDR1 and CDR2 (germline): SGHAT, FQNNGV. The CDR3 DNA sequence: TGTGCCAGCAGCTTAGGGCAGGGCAATGAAGCTTTCTTT. This gives the protein CASSLGQGNEAFF.

J is TRBJ1-6 and V is TRBV18, with 11 nucleotides matching TRBD1. Germline V gives CDR1 KGHSH, CDR2 LQKENI. The CDR3 totals 17 residues. V was clipped by 3 bases and J by 10 bases; unmatched bases: 11. CDR3 nucleotide sequence: TGTGCCAGCTCACCTTTTGGACAGGGGGCAGCAAGGTCACCCCTCCACTTT. Translating gives CASSPFGQGAARSPLHF. The entire variable domain, with the rest obtained from reference TRBV18 and TRBJ1-6, is as follows: NAGVMQNPRHLVRRRGQEARLRCSPMKGHSHVYWYRQLPEEGLKFMVYLQKENIIDESGMPKERFSAEFPKEGPSILRIQQVVRGDSAAYFCASSPFGQGAARSPLHFGNGTRLTVT.

This clone was counted only a few times. This rearrangement joins TRBV10-2 to TRBJ2-7; TRBD1 matches at 9 bases. The J segment lost 4 bases and the V segment lost 0 bases, leaving 4 bases of the junction unmatched. CDR3 size: 15 residues. The germline CDR1 and CDR2 sequences are WSHSY and SAAADI. The CDR3 region has the DNA TGCGCCAGCAGTGAGTCGTCCGGGACAGGGTACGAGCAGTACTTC. Residues: CASSESSGTGYEQYF.

This clone was recorded only once. The chain uses TRBV6-5 and TRBJ1-4, with D uncertain. The CDR3 contains 13 residues. Per the germline V gene, CDR1 is MNHEY and CDR2 is SVGAGI. Trimming took 10 bases from V and 8 from J, leaving 17 bases between them. CDR3 DNA: TGTGCCACTACGACGGGAACGTGGGAAAAACTGTTTTTT. Amino acid sequence: CATTTGTWEKLFF.